The 17 T cell receptor beta chains below were found in one sample sequenced in a study of beta chain features in type 1 diabetes. Expressed TCRB transcripts got sequenced, as all isolated RNA was reverse transcribed. Assay: immunoSEQ multiplex PCR; the TCRdb copy retains only in-frame clones and omits some. The sample includes 60,000 or so clones, around 63% seen only once; the top ten take 2% to 2.5%. Sequencing used Tregs from blood. These receptors were collected from a woman aged 18-30 years in good health.

The genes are TRBV7-2 and TRBJ2-1; tentative D call: TRBD1 (5 bases). Germline values: CDR1 SGHTA, CDR2 FQGNSA. Deletions cut 5 bases from V and 2 bases from J, with 10 bases between. The CDR3 runs to 14 residues. In DNA form, the CDR3 reads TGTGCCAGCAGCCAAGACAGAGCCTACAATGAGCAGTTCTTC. This sequence encodes CASSQDRAYNEQFF.

In this sample, this clone turned up a few times. This chain uses TRBV6-5 with TRBJ1-2; D not certain. The germline V gene encodes CDR1 MNHEY and CDR2 SVGAGI. The CDR3 has 12 amino acids. Deletions cut 10 bases from V and 5 bases from J, with 14 bases between. In DNA, the CDR3 is TGTGCCACGGAGGCCGTGGGGTATGGCTACACCTTC. Protein sequence: CATEAVGYGYTF.

This sequence joins TRBV30 and TRBJ2-7, with 9 bases fitting TRBD1. This CDR3 is 14 amino acids long. The germline V gene encodes CDR1 GTSNPN and CDR2 SVGIG (reference sequence). J lost 7 bases, V lost 5 bases, and 12 bases had no gene match. CDR3 sequence reads: CAWLSRTGVGEQYF. The CDR3 bases are TGTGCCTGGCTCTCACGGACAGGGGTTGGTGAGCAGTACTTC.

The V call is TRBV19, the J call TRBJ2-3; the match to TRBD2 covers 11 bases. V was pared by 5 bases and J by 0 bases, with 10 bases of the junction left unmatched. This CDR3 has 18 residues. In germline, CDR1 is LNHDA, CDR2 SQIVND (reference sequence). In DNA, the CDR3 is TGTGCCAGTAGTTCCGGGACTAGCGGTGAGACTAGCACAGATACGCAGTATTTT. Translating it yields CASSSGTSGETSTDTQYF.

The rearrangement links TRBV6-6 to TRBJ1-6; 10 bases align to TRBD1. The CDR3 length is 14 residues. Trimming took 4 bases from V and 7 from J; bases not matched to a gene: 1. Germline values: CDR1 MNHNY, CDR2 SVGAGI (reference sequence). The CDR3 nucleotides read TGTGCCAGCAGTTGGGACAGGGGAAATTCACCCCTCCACTTT. Amino acid sequence: CASSWDRGNSPLHF.

CDR3 amino acids: CASSLPDRGRSGGYTF. The CDR3 nucleotides are TGTGCCAGCAGCCTCCCCGACAGGGGTCGATCGGGGGGCTACACCTTC. V and J are TRBV7-2 and TRBJ1-2; 8 nucleotides align to TRBD1. Germline-derived CDR1 and CDR2 are SGHTA and FQGNSA. The V segment lost 5 bases and the J segment 8 bases; nucleotides outside the gene matches: 16. The CDR3 is 16 residues long.

This chain uses TRBV4-1 with TRBJ1-3; tentatively, D is TRBD1 (6 bases). The CDR3 is 15 amino acids. The V end lost 7 bases, the J end lost 4 bases, and 17 bases lay between the germline ends. Germline V gene data show CDR1 as MGHRA and CDR2 as YSYEKL. CDR3 coding DNA: TGCGCCAGCACCTCAAGGGGGGGAAGCGGAAACACCATATATTTT. As protein: CASTSRGGSGNTIYF.

This clone showed up just a few times. The chain is built from TRBV29-1 and TRBJ1-1; 8 bases are a match to TRBD1. This CDR3 is 13 amino acids long. Looked up from germline, CDR1 is SQVTM and CDR2 is ANQGSEA. V trimming: 4 bases; J trimming: 5 bases; junction bases outside the gene matches: 6. DNA for the CDR3: TGCAGCGTTGGGTTACAGGGGGGAACTGAAGCTTTCTTT. Translating gives CSVGLQGGTEAFF.

J is TRBJ2-5 and V is TRBV5-1; weak D call: TRBD2 (6 bases). The CDR3 contains 13 residues. From germline, CDR1 is SGHRS and CDR2 YFSETQ. V was trimmed by 3 bases and J by 5 bases, leaving 11 bases between them. The CDR3 loop is CASSWGRGETQYF. The CDR3 region has the DNA TGCGCCAGCAGCTGGGGCCGGGGGGAGACCCAGTACTTC. Full variable domain (missing parts from reference TRBV5-1 and TRBJ2-5): KAGVTQTPRYLIKTRGQQVTLSCSPISGHRSVSWYQQTPGQGLQFLFEYFSETQRNKGNFPGRFSGRQFSNSRSEMNVSTLELGDSALYLCASSWGRGETQYFGPGTRLLVL.

This clone was counted a few times. V and J are TRBV4-2 and TRBJ1-1, with D possibly matching TRBD1 (6 bases). The germline V gene encodes CDR1 LGHNA and CDR2 YNFKEQ. The CDR3 length is 16 residues. V lost 2 bases and J 3 bases, leaving 16 bases between the germline ends. CDR3: CASSQRARGGDTEAFF. The CDR3 nucleotides are TGTGCCAGCAGCCAACGGGCAAGGGGGGGGGACACTGAAGCTTTCTTT.

This sequence joins TRBV27 and TRBJ2-1; 8 bases match TRBD1. CDR3 size: 17 residues. Germline CDR1 is MNHEY and CDR2 is SMNVEV (reference sequence). V lost 5 bases to trimming and J lost 0 bases; unmatched junction nucleotides: 9. CDR3 in DNA: TGTGCCAGCAGTCCCTCCAGGGGGCAGAGCTCCTACAATGAGCAGTTCTTC. Its translation: CASSPSRGQSSYNEQFF.

The rearrangement links TRBV29-1 to TRBJ1-1; TRBD1 is a possible D gene (6 bases). The V gene's germline CDR1 is SQVTM and CDR2 ANQGSEA. The CDR3 has 13 amino acids. V shed 5 bases and J shed 0 bases, with 10 bases lying between them. The CDR3 is CSVRGQMNTEAFF. Here the CDR3 DNA reads TGCAGCGTTCGCGGACAGATGAACACTGAAGCTTTCTTT.

V gene TRBV7-2 combines with J gene TRBJ2-3; TRBD2 matches at 8 bases. The length of the CDR3 is 15 residues. CDR1 is SGHTA, CDR2 FQGNSA, per germline. Trimming removed 4 bases from V and 5 bases from J; junction bases left unmatched: 8. DNA of the CDR3: TGTGCCAGCAGCTACCAGAGCGGGAGTCGAGATACGCAGTATTTT. Its protein is CASSYQSGSRDTQYF.

The chain links TRBV6-5 to TRBJ1-1, with D unresolved. CDR1 is MNHEY, CDR2 SVGAGI, per germline. CDR3 length equals 13 residues. The germline V and J ends were trimmed by 2 bases and 0 bases, with 4 bases remaining between them. In DNA form, the CDR3 reads TGTGCCAGCAGTTACCTAGTGAACACTGAAGCTTTCTTT. Translating it yields CASSYLVNTEAFF.

The chain carries TRBV19 and TRBJ1-6; perhaps TRBD1 as D (5 bases). The V end was cut by 7 bases, the J end by 6 bases, with 10 bases between. The germline V gene encodes CDR1 LNHDA and CDR2 SQIVND (reference sequence). CDR3 length: 13 amino acids. CDR3 residues: CASTDRPNSPLHF. CDR3 nucleotide sequence: TGTGCCAGTACAGACAGACCTAATTCACCCCTCCACTTT. Based on the CDR3 plus reference TRBV19 and TRBJ1-6, the full variable domain is DGGITQSPKYLFRKEGQNVTLSCEQNLNHDAMYWYRQDPGQGLRLIYYSQIVNDFQKGDIAEGYSVSREKKESFPLTVTSAQKNPTAFYLCASTDRPNSPLHFGNGTRLTVT.

The chain combines TRBV7-9 with TRBJ1-1; TRBD1 is a possible D gene (6 bases). The CDR3 contains 14 residues. V was trimmed by 5 bases and J by 5 bases, leaving 15 bases between them. The germline CDR1 and CDR2 sequences are SEHNR and FQNEAQ (reference sequence). The CDR3 DNA reads TGTGCCAGCAGCCATATACAGGGTTGGACTGAAGCTTTCTTT. Its protein is CASSHIQGWTEAFF.

This clone occurred a few times. V usage is TRBV5-1 and J usage is TRBJ2-2; tentatively, D is TRBD1 (5 bases). V lost 3 bases to trimming and J lost 7 bases, with 10 bases between them. Germline V CDR1 and CDR2: SGHRS, YFSETQ. The CDR3 has 13 residues. In DNA, the CDR3 is TGCGCCAGCAGCTGGACACGACGCGGGGAGCTGTTTTTT. Its translation: CASSWTRRGELFF.